This is a list of T cell receptor beta chains from one sample in a study of cytomegalovirus exposure and HLA in healthy donors. The data were produced by immunoSEQ multiplex PCR, yet TCRdb's version contains in-frame clones alone and is incomplete. The sample gives under 100,000 clones, around 81% of which show up once; approximately 6% is in the top ten. Input material: PBMCs. Source of these receptors: a man between 18 and 35 years old in good health and CMV-seropositive. CDR3s include the opening cysteine and the closing phenylalanine or tryptophan.

CDR3 protein	V gene
CASSLGGGETQYF	TRBV7-3
CATSSVRTGGETQYF	TRBV15
CASSRDRRTQGTQYF	TRBV6-5
CASSTPQTGVGQPQHF	TRBV28
CASSLGLREQFF	TRBV5-6
CASSALGLAVRSGDEQYF	TRBV2
CASSQVPAGIYEQYF	TRBV4-1
CASSEAANYGYTF	TRBV28
CSGSRDNEQFF	TRBV20-1
CASSENRDYEQYF	TRBV2
CASSRAASGSETQYF	TRBV6-5
CSARNWTEAFF	TRBV20-1
CASSATRRGNTIYF	TRBV25-1
CAISKTGTTIADTQYF	TRBV10-3
CSARANTEAFF	TRBV20-1
CASSVAGGSRTRTQYF	TRBV9
CSGIGDGYTF	TRBV20-1
CSVVGRFSYEQYF	TRBV29-1
CASSERGHGTDTQYF	TRBV10-1
CASSEVGLPYEQYF	TRBV10-1
CASSQVGRTEAFF	TRBV4-1
CAISKTGTGLEQYF	TRBV10-3
CASSLGLAEEQFF	TRBV5-4
CSVVGQPYEKLFF	TRBV29-1
CASSSYLDGKNTGELFF	TRBV4-1
CASSQVPTWETEAFF	TRBV4-1
CASSQKPQGSGFSYEQYF	TRBV4-1
CASSYRQGAITEAFF	TRBV6-5
CASSQLETQYF	TRBV5-8
CASSVVTGRELFF	TRBV9
CASSGEGRGGNTIYF	TRBV2
CASSFLGRTRGGYTF	TRBV6-6
CASSHLGQTEAFF	TRBV28
CARQGAANEKLFF	TRBV2
CATMWLAGGHEQYF	TRBV6-1
CAILDRAIQPQHF	TRBV7-2
CASSLLLGLAGNEQYF	TRBV7-2
CASSYFTSGGNEQFF	TRBV6-6